This TCR beta chain was profiled in a study of blood T cell repertoires in COVID-19. About the research overall: Samples representing acute and convalescent COVID-19 were sourced from the United States, Italy and Spain. PBMCs, B-cell-depleted T cells, or T cells were the source of the cDNA or gDNA that made up the material.

Authors' data handling: Quantification of nucleated cells was approximated via reference gene primer amplification. Profiling relied on immunoSEQ multiplex PCR, and the TCRdb table lists in-frame clones only, not all of them. The V and J calls and the clone size are those of that table, but D and trimming were determined from the DNA. The data contain 120,000 or so clones, around 80% of them seen just once; the ten biggest clones take up 37%. Trimming stripped 0 bases from V and 5 bases from J, with 12 bases between. The CDR3 totals 15 residues. Germline lookup yields CDR1 SGHRS and CDR2 YFSETQ. This clone was found once.

The receptor was derived from a man aged 35-49 years with active or convalescent COVID-19. The chain recombines TRBV5-1 with TRBJ1-5; TRBD1 is a possible D gene (5 bases). The material sequenced was peripheral blood. CDR3 residues: CASSLGPGVDQPQHF. The CDR3 nucleotides read TGCGCCAGCAGCTTGGGACCGGGGGTCGATCAGCCCCAGCATTTT.